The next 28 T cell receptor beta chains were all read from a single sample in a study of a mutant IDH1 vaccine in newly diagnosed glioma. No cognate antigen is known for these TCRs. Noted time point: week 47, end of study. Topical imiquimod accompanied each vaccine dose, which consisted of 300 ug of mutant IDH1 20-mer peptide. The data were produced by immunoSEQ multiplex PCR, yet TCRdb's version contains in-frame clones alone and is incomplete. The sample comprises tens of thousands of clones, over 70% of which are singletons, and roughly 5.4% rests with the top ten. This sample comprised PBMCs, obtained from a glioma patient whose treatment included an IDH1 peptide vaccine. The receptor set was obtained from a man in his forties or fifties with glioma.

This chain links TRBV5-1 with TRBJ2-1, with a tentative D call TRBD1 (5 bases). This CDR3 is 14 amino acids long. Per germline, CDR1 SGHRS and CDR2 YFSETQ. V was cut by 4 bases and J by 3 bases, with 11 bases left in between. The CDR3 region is CASSRDRSYNEQFF. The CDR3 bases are TGCGCCAGCAGCCGCGACAGAAGCTACAATGAGCAGTTCTTC.

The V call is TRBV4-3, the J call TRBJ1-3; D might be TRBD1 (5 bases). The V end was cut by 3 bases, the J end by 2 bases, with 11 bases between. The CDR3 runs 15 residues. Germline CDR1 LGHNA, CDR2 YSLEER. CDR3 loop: CASSHNTGPGNTIYF. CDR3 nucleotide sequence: TGCGCCAGCAGCCATAACACGGGACCTGGAAACACCATATATTTT.

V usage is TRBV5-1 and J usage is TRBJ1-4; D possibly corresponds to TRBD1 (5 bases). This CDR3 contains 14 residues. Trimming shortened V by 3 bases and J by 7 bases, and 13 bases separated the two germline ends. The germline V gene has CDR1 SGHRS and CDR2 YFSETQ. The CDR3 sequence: CASSYEGIGEKLFF. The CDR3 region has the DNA TGCGCCAGCAGCTATGAGGGGATAGGTGAAAAACTGTTTTTT.

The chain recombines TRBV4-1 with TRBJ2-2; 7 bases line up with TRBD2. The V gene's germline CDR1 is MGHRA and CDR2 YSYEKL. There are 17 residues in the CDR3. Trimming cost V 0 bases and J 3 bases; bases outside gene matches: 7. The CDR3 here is CASSQDLEGGDTGELFF. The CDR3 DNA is TGCGCCAGCAGCCAAGATCTGGAGGGAGGGGACACCGGGGAGCTGTTTTTT.

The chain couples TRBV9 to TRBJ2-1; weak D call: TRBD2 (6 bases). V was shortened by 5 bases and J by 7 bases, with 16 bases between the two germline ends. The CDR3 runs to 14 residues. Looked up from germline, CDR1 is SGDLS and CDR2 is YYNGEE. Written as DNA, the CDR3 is TGTGCCAGCAGTTCCGGGACTGCTGCAAATGAGCAGTTCTTC. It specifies CASSSGTAANEQFF.

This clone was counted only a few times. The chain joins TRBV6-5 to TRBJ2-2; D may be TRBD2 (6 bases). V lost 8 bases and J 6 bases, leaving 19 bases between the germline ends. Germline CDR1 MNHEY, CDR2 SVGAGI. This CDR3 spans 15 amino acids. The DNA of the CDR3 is TGTGCCAGCCTTTCCCTCGCGGGGAGACCCGGGGAGCTGTTTTTT. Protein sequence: CASLSLAGRPGELFF.

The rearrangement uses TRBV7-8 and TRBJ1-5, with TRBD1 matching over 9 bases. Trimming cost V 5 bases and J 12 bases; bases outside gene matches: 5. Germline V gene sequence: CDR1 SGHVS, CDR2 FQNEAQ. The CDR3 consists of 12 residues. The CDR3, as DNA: TGTGCCAGCAGCCCCCACAGGGGGCTCCAGCATTTT. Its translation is CASSPHRGLQHF.

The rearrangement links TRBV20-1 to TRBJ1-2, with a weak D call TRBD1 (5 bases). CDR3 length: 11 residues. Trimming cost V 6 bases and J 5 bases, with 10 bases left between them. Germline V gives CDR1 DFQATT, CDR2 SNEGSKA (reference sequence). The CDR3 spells CSAKTDYGYTF. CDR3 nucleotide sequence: TGCAGTGCCAAGACAGATTATGGCTACACCTTC.

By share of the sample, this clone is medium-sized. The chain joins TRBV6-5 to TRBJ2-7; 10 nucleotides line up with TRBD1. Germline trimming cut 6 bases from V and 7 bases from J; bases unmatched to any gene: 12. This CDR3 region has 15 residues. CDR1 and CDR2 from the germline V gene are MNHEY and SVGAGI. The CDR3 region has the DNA TGTGCCAGCAGAGGTGACAGGGGGCGGGAAAGAGAGCAGTACTTC. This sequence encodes CASRGDRGREREQYF.

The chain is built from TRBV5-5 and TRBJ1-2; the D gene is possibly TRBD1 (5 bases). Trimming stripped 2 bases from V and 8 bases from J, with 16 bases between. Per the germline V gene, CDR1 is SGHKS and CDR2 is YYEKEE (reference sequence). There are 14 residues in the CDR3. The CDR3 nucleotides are TGTGCCAGCAGCTTAAGGTCCAGGGAAAACGGCTACACCTTC. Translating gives CASSLRSRENGYTF.

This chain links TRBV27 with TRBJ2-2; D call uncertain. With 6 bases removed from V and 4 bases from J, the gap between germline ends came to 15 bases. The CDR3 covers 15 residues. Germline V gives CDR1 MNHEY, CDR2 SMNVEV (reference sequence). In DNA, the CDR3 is TGTGCCAGCAGCTATTTCGCTGGACCCACCGGGGAGCTGTTTTTT. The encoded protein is CASSYFAGPTGELFF.

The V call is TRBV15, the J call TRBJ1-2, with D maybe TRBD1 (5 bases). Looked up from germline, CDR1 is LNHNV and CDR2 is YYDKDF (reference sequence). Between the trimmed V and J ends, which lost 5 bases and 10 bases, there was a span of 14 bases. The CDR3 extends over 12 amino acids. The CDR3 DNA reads TGTGCCACCAGCCCGCACGGGGGTAACTACACCTTC. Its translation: CATSPHGGNYTF.

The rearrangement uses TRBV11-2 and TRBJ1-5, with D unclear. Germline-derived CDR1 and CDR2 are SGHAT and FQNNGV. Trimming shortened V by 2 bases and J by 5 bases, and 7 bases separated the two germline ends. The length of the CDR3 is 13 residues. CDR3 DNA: TGTGCCAGCAGCTTAATGTCTGATCAGCCCCAGCATTTT. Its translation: CASSLMSDQPQHF.

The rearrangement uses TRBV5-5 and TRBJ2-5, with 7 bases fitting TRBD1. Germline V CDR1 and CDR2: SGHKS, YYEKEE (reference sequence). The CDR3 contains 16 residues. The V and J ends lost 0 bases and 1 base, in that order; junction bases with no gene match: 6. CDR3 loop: CASSLEGQIPQETQYF. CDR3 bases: TGTGCCAGCAGCTTGGAGGGACAGATTCCCCAAGAGACCCAGTACTTC.

This CDR3 reads CASRGTGTNTGELFF. In DNA form, the CDR3 reads TGTGCCAGCAGGGGGACAGGGACGAACACCGGGGAGCTGTTTTTT. V gene TRBV2 combines with J gene TRBJ2-2; 9 bases fit TRBD1. From germline, CDR1 is SNHLY and CDR2 FYNNEI. Trimming at V came to 6 bases and at J to 0 bases, leaving 2 bases not matched to a gene. The CDR3 covers 15 residues. The whole variable domain, filled in from reference TRBV2 and TRBJ2-2, reads EPEVTQTPSHQVTQMGQEVILRCVPISNHLYFYWYRQILGQKVEFLVSFYNNEISEKSEIFDDQFSVERPDGSNFTLKIRSTKLEDSAMYFCASRGTGTNTGELFFGEGSRLTVL.

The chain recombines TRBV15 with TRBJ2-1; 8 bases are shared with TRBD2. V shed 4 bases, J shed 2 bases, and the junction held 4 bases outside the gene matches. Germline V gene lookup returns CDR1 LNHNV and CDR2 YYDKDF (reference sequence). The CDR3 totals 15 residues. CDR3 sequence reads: CATSIRGGAYNEQFF. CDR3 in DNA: TGTGCCACCAGCATCCGGGGGGGGGCCTACAATGAGCAGTTCTTC.

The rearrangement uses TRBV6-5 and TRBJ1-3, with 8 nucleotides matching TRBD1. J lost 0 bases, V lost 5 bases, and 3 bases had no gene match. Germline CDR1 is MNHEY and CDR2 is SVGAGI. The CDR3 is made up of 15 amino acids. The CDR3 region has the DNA TGTGCCAGCAGTAGGACAGGGAACTCTGGAAACACCATATATTTT. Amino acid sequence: CASSRTGNSGNTIYF.

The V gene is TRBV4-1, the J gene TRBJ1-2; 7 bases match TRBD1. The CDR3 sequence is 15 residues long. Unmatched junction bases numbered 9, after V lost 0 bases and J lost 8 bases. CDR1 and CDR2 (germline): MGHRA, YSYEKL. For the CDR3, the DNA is TGCGCCAGCAGCCAAGATCAACAGGGGCGGAGGGGCTACACCTTC. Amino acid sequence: CASSQDQQGRRGYTF.

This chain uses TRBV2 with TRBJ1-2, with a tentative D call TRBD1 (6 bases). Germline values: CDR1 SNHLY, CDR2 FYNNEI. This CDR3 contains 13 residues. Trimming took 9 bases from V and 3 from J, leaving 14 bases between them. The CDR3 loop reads CASLDRIDYGYTF. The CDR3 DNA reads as TGTGCCAGTCTCGACAGGATCGACTATGGCTACACCTTC. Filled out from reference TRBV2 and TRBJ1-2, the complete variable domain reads EPEVTQTPSHQVTQMGQEVILRCVPISNHLYFYWYRQILGQKVEFLVSFYNNEISEKSEIFDDQFSVERPDGSNFTLKIRSTKLEDSAMYFCASLDRIDYGYTFGSGTRLTVV.

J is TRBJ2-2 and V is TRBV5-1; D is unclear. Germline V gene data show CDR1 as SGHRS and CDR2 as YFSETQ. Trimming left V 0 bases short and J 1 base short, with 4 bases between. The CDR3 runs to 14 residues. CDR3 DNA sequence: TGCGCCAGCAGCTTGGCGCAGAACACCGGGGAGCTGTTTTTT. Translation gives CASSLAQNTGELFF.

The CDR3, as DNA: TGTGCCAGCAGCCTAAGGGGACTAGGGAACCCTCGCCCTGGCTACACCTTC. Protein sequence: CASSLRGLGNPRPGYTF. The chain uses TRBV5-8 and TRBJ1-2; D may be TRBD1 (5 bases). The V and J ends lost 4 bases and 7 bases respectively, with 26 bases between them. The CDR3 contains 17 residues. The germline V gene has CDR1 SGHTS and CDR2 YDEGEE.

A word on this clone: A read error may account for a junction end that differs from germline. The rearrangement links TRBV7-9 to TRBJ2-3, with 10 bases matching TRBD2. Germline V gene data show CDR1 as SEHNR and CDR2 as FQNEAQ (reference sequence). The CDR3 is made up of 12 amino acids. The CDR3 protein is CASSSHGLADQF. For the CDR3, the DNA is TGTGCCAGCAGCTCCCACGGACTAGCGGATCAGTTT. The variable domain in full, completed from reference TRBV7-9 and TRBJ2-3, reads DTGVSQNPRHKITKRGQNVTFRCDPISEHNRLYWYRQTLGQGPEFLTYFQNEAQLEKSRLLSDRFSAERPKGSFSTLEIQRTEQGDSAMYLCASSSHGLADQFGPGTRLTVL.

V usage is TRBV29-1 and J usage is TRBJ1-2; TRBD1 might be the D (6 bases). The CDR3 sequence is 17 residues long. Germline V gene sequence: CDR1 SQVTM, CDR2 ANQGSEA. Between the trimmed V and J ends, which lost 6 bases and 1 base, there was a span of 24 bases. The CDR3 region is CSVGGPGQPTLNYGYTF. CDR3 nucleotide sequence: TGCAGCGTGGGGGGCCCGGGACAACCCACCCTTAACTATGGCTACACCTTC.

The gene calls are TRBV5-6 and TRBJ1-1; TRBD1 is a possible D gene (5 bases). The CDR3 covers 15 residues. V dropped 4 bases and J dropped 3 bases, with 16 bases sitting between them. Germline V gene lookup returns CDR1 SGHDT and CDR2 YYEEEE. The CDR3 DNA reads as TGTGCCAGCAGCAAACCGTTAGGGGTCCACACTGAAGCTTTCTTT. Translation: CASSKPLGVHTEAFF.

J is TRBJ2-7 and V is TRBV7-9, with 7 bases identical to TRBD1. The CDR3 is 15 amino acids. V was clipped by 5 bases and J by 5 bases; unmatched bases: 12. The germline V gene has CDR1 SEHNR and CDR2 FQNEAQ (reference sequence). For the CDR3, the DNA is TGTGCCAGCAGCCCTAACCCACACAGGGGCCACGAGCAGTACTTC. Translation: CASSPNPHRGHEQYF. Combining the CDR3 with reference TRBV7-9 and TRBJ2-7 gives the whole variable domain DTGVSQNPRHKITKRGQNVTFRCDPISEHNRLYWYRQTLGQGPEFLTYFQNEAQLEKSRLLSDRFSAERPKGSFSTLEIQRTEQGDSAMYLCASSPNPHRGHEQYFGPGTRLTVT.

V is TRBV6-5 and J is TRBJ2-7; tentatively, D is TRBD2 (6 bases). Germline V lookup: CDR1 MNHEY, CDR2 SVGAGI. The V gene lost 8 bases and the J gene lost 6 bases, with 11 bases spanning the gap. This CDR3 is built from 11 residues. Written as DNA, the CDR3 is TGTGCCAGCGGGACTCAGGGCGAGCAGTACTTC. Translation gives CASGTQGEQYF.

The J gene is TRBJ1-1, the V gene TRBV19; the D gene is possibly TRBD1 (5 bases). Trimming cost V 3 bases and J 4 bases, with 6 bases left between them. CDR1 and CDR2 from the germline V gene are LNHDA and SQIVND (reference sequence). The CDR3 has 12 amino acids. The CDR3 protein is CASSIQGTEAFF. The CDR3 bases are TGTGCCAGTAGTATCCAGGGCACTGAAGCTTTCTTT.

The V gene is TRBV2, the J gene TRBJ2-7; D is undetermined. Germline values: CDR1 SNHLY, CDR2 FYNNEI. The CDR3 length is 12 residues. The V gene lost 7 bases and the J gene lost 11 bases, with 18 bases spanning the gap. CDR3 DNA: TGTGCCAGCATAGCCGGAACGTTGTATAAGTACTTC. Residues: CASIAGTLYKYF.